This T cell receptor beta chain stems from a study of T cell responses to AZD1222 COVID-19 vaccine listed by TCRdb under 2021. In the study overall: AZD1222 recipients whose second dose came at about 4 weeks and those whose second dose came at about 12 weeks were combined into one group, since spike-specific TCR depth and breadth did not differ between the two schedules. TCR sequencing covered fewer than 250 trial participants: 207 given two doses of AZD1222 and 26 given two doses of MenACWY control vaccine. Enrollment into the trials was organized by age into subgroups of 18-55, 56-69 and 70-plus years, and those subgroups contained about 150, 27 and 61 TCR-sequenced participants, respectively.

The germline V gene specifies MNHEY as CDR1 and SVGAGI as CDR2. The CDR3 covers 15 residues, taking in both the cysteine and the phenylalanine. Of all the DNA, just the CDR3 is kept, 45 bases in frame from base 1. The junction shows trimming of 6 bases on V and 4 bases on J, plus 16 bases between the germline ends. As for this clone: What antigen it recognizes has not been identified. The record has no base qualities; no much larger clone is one base away.

The sample's time point, from its label and the paper: baseline before first vaccination. The vaccinee samples were drawn from two UK trials, COV001 and COV002, one of which was a single-blind randomized controlled phase 2/3 trial testing AZD1222 (ChAdOx1 nCoV-19) in healthy adults. For TCRbeta chain sequencing, PBMC samples were collected from trial participants at day 0 and at day 28 after the second dose. The CDR3 regions of human TCRbeta chains were subjected to immunosequencing. From the authors' description of their analysis: TCRs in the repertoires were matched against a reference library of SARS-CoV-2-specific TCRs that had been generated with the MIRA antigen-specificity platform. Breadth meant the fraction of unique TCRs that were SARS-CoV-2-associated, whereas depth meant the fraction of total T cells that were SARS-CoV-2-associated. Using the MIRA data, each spike-specific TCR was mapped to the spike region that the TCR reacts to and placed in a CD4 or CD8 class. Log10-transformed breadth and depth values were compared by one-way ANOVA with Sidak's multiple comparisons tests. Here the immuneACCESS table is served through TCRdb, limited to in-frame sequences with V and J called. Missing clones are a known gap in these copies; in checked studies unresolved V genes cover under half, and the rest lacks a known reason. The V and J calls and clone size come from that table; D and trimming were worked out from the DNA. Within this sample are 95,000 to 110,000 clones, with roughly 90% of them counted one time only. The ten largest clones capture 6.6% of the sample.

What the work shows at the level of the full study, not this receptor alone: Nearly half of unique spike-specific TCRs reportedly recognized epitopes outside regions mutated in the B.1.351 and B.1.1.7 variants. Participants were mostly white British, with more females than males. The authors suggested clonal diversity may have been underestimated. Vaccine-associated CD4 TCRs spanned the whole spike protein, with dominant responses in regions 160-218 and 743-854. Spike-specific TCR breadth and depth rose significantly after two AZD1222 doses compared with day 0 and with MenACWY recipients. The 56-69-year group was small, and its depth increase did not reach significance, likely because of low power. Because no samples from the day 14 peak response were available, repertoires could be characterized only after the peak T cell response. Conclusions about previously exposed vaccinees were limited because only six AZD1222 recipients were SARS-CoV-2 seropositive at baseline.

The sequence was obtained from an adult in good health. The sample here was peripheral blood, taken on day 0 of AZD1222 vaccination. Recombination joined TRBV6-5 with TRBJ2-1; the D gene is perhaps TRBD2, on 5 matching bases. The DNA sequence is as follows: TGTGCCAGCAGCCCCCTGGAGAGCGGATACAATGAGCAGTTCTTC. This codes for CASSPLESGYNEQFF.